The 21 T cell receptor beta chains listed next were all sequenced from one sample in a study of T cells in Graves' hyperthyroidism and ophthalmopathy. RNA transcripts yielded amplified TCR beta CDR3 regions. A set of HTBI primers served as the primers for a first-round RT-PCR of the TCR CDR3. In TCRdb, the multiplex PCR reads were re-called with MiXCR into one record per CDR3 protein. Found here are about 280,000 distinct CDR3 sequences, around 25% of them singletons; the top ten hold around 30%. Sequencing was performed on blood. Receptors originate from a man in his forties with Graves' hyperthyroidism that later progressed to Graves' ophthalmopathy.

The sample holds many counts of this clonotype. The chain carries TRBV11-2 and TRBJ1-1; tentative D call: TRBD1 (6 bases). The V end lost 3 bases, the J end lost 1 base, and 15 bases lay between the germline ends. This CDR3 is 16 amino acids long. Germline CDR1 SGHAT, CDR2 FQNNGV. The CDR3 region has the DNA TGTGCCAGCAGCTTGAGGGGGGCATCGAGGAACACTGAAGCTTTCTTT. Residues: CASSLRGASRNTEAFF.

This clonotype was seen once. The J gene is TRBJ2-7, the V gene TRBV29-1; D is ambiguous. CDR1 is SQVTM and CDR2 is ANQGSEA in the germline V gene. The CDR3 loop spans 11 amino acids. V was trimmed by 7 bases and J by 5 bases, leaving 12 bases between them. The CDR3 region is CSAGQVHEQYF. The CDR3 DNA follows: TGCAGCGCCGGTCAGGTTCACGAGCAGTACTTC.

There are many counts of this clonotype. The CDR3 spells CASSLDTRGQQYF. CDR3 nucleotides: TGTGCCAGCAGCTTAGATACGAGGGGTCAGCAGTACTTC. V and J are TRBV11-2 and TRBJ2-7, with D perhaps given as TRBD1 or TRBD2 (5 bases each). Germline V gene data show CDR1 as SGHAT and CDR2 as FQNNGV. This CDR3 has 13 residues. V was shortened by 0 bases and J by 8 bases, with 11 bases between the two germline ends. The full variable domain, completed using reference TRBV11-2 and TRBJ2-7, is EAGVAQSPRYKIIEKRQSVAFWCNPISGHATLYWYQQILGQGPKLLIQFQNNGVVDDSQLPKDRFSAERLKGVDSTLKIQPAKLEDSAVYLCASSLDTRGQQYFGPGTRLTVT.

This clonotype was counted ten times or more. The J gene is TRBJ1-1, the V gene TRBV6-1; D call uncertain. V was cut by 0 bases and J by 0 bases, with 8 bases left in between. In germline, CDR1 is MNHNS, CDR2 SASEGT. The CDR3 extends over 15 amino acids. CDR3 coding DNA: TGTGCCAGCAGTGAAGCGCAGGTCATGAACACTGAAGCTTTCTTT. This codes for CASSEAQVMNTEAFF.

The gene calls are TRBV20-1 and TRBJ2-2; TRBD2 matches at 10 bases. V lost 5 bases and J lost 5; bases outside the gene matches: 2. This CDR3 has 13 amino acids. CDR1 is DFQATT, CDR2 SNEGSKA, per germline (reference sequence). CDR3 DNA sequence: TGCAGTGCTGGAGCGGGAGGGACCGGGGAGCTGTTTTTT. Protein product: CSAGAGGTGELFF.

The J gene is TRBJ1-5, the V gene TRBV6-1; unclear D gene. Trimming shortened V by 1 base and J by 1 base, and 5 bases separated the two germline ends. Germline CDR1 is MNHNS and CDR2 is SASEGT. The CDR3 has 14 residues. The CDR3 loop reads CASSEGLSNQPQHF. The DNA for the CDR3 is TGTGCCAGCAGTGAAGGACTGAGCAATCAGCCCCAGCATTTT.

The table lists this clonotype with many counts. CDR3 sequence: CASSYSPGLAAISEQFF. Written as DNA, the CDR3 is TGTGCCAGCAGTTACTCTCCGGGACTAGCGGCCATCAGTGAGCAGTTCTTC. The genes are TRBV6-5 and TRBJ2-1; 11 bases match TRBD2. The CDR3 covers 17 residues. Germline values: CDR1 MNHEY, CDR2 SVGAGI. V shed 0 bases, J shed 9 bases, and the junction held 10 bases outside the gene matches.

This clonotype was found many times. Written as DNA, the CDR3 is TGCAGCGTTAGGCTGCGGGGGAGCTACGAGCAGTACTTC. It translates to CSVRLRGSYEQYF. The genes are TRBV29-1 and TRBJ2-7; TRBD2 agrees at 7 bases. This CDR3 has 13 amino acids. V trimming: 5 bases; J trimming: 3 bases; junction bases outside the gene matches: 7. The V gene's germline CDR1 is SQVTM and CDR2 ANQGSEA.

This clonotype was seen many times. The gene calls are TRBV20-1 and TRBJ2-7; D remains unclear. Germline-derived CDR1 and CDR2 are DFQATT and SNEGSKA (reference sequence). CDR3 size: 14 residues. V shed 5 bases and J shed 1 base, with 15 bases lying between them. The CDR3 nucleotides read TGCAGTGCTCGAAGCCACGGGCAATCCTACGAGCAGTACTTC. Translation: CSARSHGQSYEQYF.

In this sample, this clonotype turned up many times. This sequence joins TRBV24-1 and TRBJ2-5, with D perhaps matching TRBD2 (6 bases). The CDR3 loop spans 13 amino acids. Trimming stripped 7 bases from V and 3 bases from J, with 11 bases between. Per germline, CDR1 KGHDR and CDR2 SFDVKD. The CDR3 reads CATRGLGEETQYF. CDR3 sequence (DNA): TGTGCCACCAGGGGACTCGGGGAAGAGACCCAGTACTTC.

This rearrangement joins TRBV28 to TRBJ1-1, with 9 nucleotides matching TRBD1. CDR1 MDHEN and CDR2 SYDVKM come from the germline V gene. The junction had 7 bases not matched to a gene; V was cut back by 6 bases and J by 8 bases. CDR3 size: 13 residues. The CDR3 DNA follows: TGTGCCAGCAGCCCACAGGGGGCTAACGAAGCTTTCTTT. Its protein product is CASSPQGANEAFF.

This clonotype appeared many times. V is TRBV6-1 and J is TRBJ2-7; possibly TRBD1 for D (5 bases). Trimming pared 4 bases from V and 0 bases from J, leaving 7 bases between. This CDR3 contains 13 residues. CDR1 and CDR2 (germline): MNHNS, SASEGT. CDR3 sequence: CASSAGNSYEQYF. CDR3 nucleotide sequence: TGTGCCAGCAGTGCAGGGAACTCCTACGAGCAGTACTTC.

The chain couples TRBV7-2 to TRBJ2-2; D gene ambiguous. Germline CDR1 SGHTA, CDR2 FQGNSA. The CDR3 contains 13 residues. The V and J ends lost 2 bases and 7 bases respectively, with 8 bases between them. CDR3 amino acids: CASSLYRGGELFF. The CDR3 nucleotides are TGTGCCAGCAGCTTATATCGTGGCGGGGAGCTGTTTTTT.

CDR3 in DNA: TGTGCCAGCAGCCGGGGAGGGGCTAACACTGAAGCTTTCTTT. It encodes CASSRGGANTEAFF. This sequence joins TRBV3-1 and TRBJ1-1; tentatively, D is TRBD1 (5 bases). V lost 4 bases to trimming and J lost 2 bases, with 11 bases between them. Germline V CDR1 and CDR2: LGHDT, YNNKEL (reference sequence). This CDR3 has 14 residues.

This clonotype appeared many times. V gene TRBV14 combines with J gene TRBJ1-1; perhaps TRBD1 as D (6 bases). This CDR3 has 13 residues. Germline V gene sequence: CDR1 SGHDN, CDR2 FVKESK. V was shortened by 7 bases and J by 2 bases, with 11 bases between the two germline ends. This CDR3 reads CASTLQGNTEAFF. CDR3 DNA: TGTGCCAGCACCCTACAGGGAAACACTGAAGCTTTCTTT. The full variable domain, its missing parts supplied by reference TRBV14 and TRBJ1-1, is EAGVTQFPSHSVIEKGQTVTLRCDPISGHDNLYWYRRVMGKEIKFLLHFVKESKQDESGMPNNRFLAERTGGTYSTLKVQPAELEDSGVYFCASTLQGNTEAFFGQGTRLTVV.

This chain uses TRBV28 with TRBJ1-2; the D gene is possibly TRBD1 (6 bases). The V gene lost 6 bases and the J gene lost 4 bases, with 21 bases spanning the gap. The CDR3 totals 16 residues. Germline loops: CDR1 MDHEN, CDR2 SYDVKM. CDR3 in amino acids: CASSFVDRRKSYGYTF. The CDR3 nucleotides read TGTGCCAGCAGCTTCGTTGACAGGCGGAAATCCTATGGCTACACCTTC.

This clonotype was seen only once. J is TRBJ1-2 and V is TRBV29-1, with D unresolved. V was cut by 7 bases and J by 8 bases, with 17 bases left in between. The germline V gene encodes CDR1 SQVTM and CDR2 ANQGSEA. This CDR3 comprises 12 residues. The CDR3 DNA follows: TGCAGCGCCGAGGCCGGGGATTACGGCTACACCTTC. Protein: CSAEAGDYGYTF.

Many counts were recorded for this clonotype. The chain combines TRBV28 with TRBJ2-2; D remains unclear. V lost 7 bases, J lost 3 bases, and 12 bases lay in between. This CDR3 is built from 14 residues. From germline, CDR1 is MDHEN and CDR2 SYDVKM. CDR3 coding DNA: TGTGCCAGCACCATGGGCATGTACACCGGGGAGCTGTTTTTT. Amino acids: CASTMGMYTGELFF. Variable domain in full (rest from reference TRBV28 and TRBJ2-2): DVKVTQSSRYLVKRTGEKVFLECVQDMDHENMFWYRQDPGLGLRLIYFSYDVKMKEKGDIPEGYSVSREKKERFSLILESASTNQTSMYLCASTMGMYTGELFFGEGSRLTVL.

The CDR3, as DNA: TGTGCCTGGACTAGCGGCCAAGAGACCCAGTACTTC. Protein: CAWTSGQETQYF. V usage is TRBV30 and J usage is TRBJ2-5; TRBD2 matches 7 bases. V lost 4 bases and J lost 1; bases outside the gene matches: 0. CDR1 GTSNPN and CDR2 SVGIG come from the germline V gene (reference sequence). CDR3 length: 12 residues.

This clonotype was seen many times. The chain is built from TRBV12-3 or TRBV12-4 and TRBJ1-5; 7 bases are a match to TRBD1. The V and J ends lost 5 bases and 6 bases, in that order; junction bases with no gene match: 10. The CDR3 covers 15 residues. CDR3 sequence reads: CASSPPGGGGQPQHF. The CDR3 region has the DNA TGTGCCAGCAGTCCCCCAGGGGGAGGAGGTCAGCCCCAGCATTTT.

This clonotype was seen many times. The rearrangement uses TRBV19 and TRBJ1-4; tentatively, D is TRBD1 (6 bases). The CDR3 is 14 residues long. V lost 5 bases, J lost 8 bases, and 15 bases lay in between. Germline CDR1 and CDR2: LNHDA and SQIVND (reference sequence). CDR3 in DNA: TGTGCCAGTAGTCCTTCGGACAGTCGGGAAAAACTGTTTTTT. Amino acids: CASSPSDSREKLFF.